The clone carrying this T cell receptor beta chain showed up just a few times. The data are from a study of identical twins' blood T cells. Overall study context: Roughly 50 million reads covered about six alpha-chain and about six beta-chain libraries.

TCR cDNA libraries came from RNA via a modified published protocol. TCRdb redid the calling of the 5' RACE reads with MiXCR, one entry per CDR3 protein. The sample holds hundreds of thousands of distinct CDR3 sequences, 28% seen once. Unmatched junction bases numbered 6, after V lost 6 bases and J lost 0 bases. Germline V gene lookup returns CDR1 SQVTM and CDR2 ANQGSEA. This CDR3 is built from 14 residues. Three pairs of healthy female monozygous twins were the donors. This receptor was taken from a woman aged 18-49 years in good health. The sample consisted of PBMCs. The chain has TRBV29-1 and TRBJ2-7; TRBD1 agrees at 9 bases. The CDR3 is CSVAGTGFSYEQYF. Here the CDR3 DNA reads TGCAGCGTAGCCGGGACAGGGTTCTCCTACGAGCAGTACTTC.